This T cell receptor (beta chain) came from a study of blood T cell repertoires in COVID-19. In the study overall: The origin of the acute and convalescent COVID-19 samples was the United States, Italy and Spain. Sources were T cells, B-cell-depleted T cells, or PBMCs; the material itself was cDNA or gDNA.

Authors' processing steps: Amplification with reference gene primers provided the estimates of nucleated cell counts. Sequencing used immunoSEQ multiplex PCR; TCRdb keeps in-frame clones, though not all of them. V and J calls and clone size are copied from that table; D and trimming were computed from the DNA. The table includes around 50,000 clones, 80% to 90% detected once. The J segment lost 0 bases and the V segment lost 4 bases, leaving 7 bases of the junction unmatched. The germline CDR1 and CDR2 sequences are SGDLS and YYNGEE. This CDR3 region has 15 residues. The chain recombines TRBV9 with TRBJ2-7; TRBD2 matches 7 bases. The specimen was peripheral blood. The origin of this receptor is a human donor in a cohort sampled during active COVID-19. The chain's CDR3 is CASSTSSGASYEQYF. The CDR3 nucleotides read TGTGCCAGCAGCACCTCTAGCGGTGCCTCCTACGAGCAGTACTTC.